Reported below is one T cell receptor (beta chain). The data originate from a study of blood T cell repertoires in COVID-19. The table came from immunoSEQ multiplex PCR; TCRdb's copy has only in-frame clones and leaves some out. The sample holds around 87,000 clones, about 76% seen once. From germline, CDR1 is SGHVS and CDR2 FQNEAQ. The CDR3 runs 15 residues. Deletions cut 5 bases from V and 5 bases from J, with 15 bases between. The chain employs TRBV7-8 and TRBJ2-2, with D uncertain. This sequence originates from a woman aged 80 or over with acute or convalescent COVID-19. Sequencing was done on a sample of peripheral blood. The CDR3 region has the DNA TGTGCCAGCAGCCAAGAAAACATTAATACCGGGGAGCTGTTTTTT. Translation: CASSQENINTGELFF.